This T cell receptor (beta chain) was obtained from a study of T cells after yellow fever vaccination. Overall study: Preparation of the low-cell-number fractions used SMART-Seq v4 Ultra Low Input. Study results and limitations: FACS-sorted repertoires could harbor abundant contaminating bulk-population clonotypes. Overall, a small share of clonotypes was seen in both CD4 and CD8 compartments.

This clonotype has only a few counts. Its antigen is currently unknown. A 5'RACE template-switching step, the method used to make TCR cDNA, added a universal primer site and UMIs. TCRdb redid the calling of the 5' RACE reads with MiXCR, one entry per CDR3 protein. The sample lists hundreds of thousands of distinct CDR3 sequences, 12% occurring once. The length of the CDR3 is 12 residues. Germline V gene lookup returns CDR1 SGHVS and CDR2 FQNEAQ. The V end lost 1 base, the J end lost 7 bases, and 7 bases lay between the germline ends. The chain has TRBV7-8 and TRBJ1-2; D unresolved. The material was PBMCs, obtained on the day of the yellow fever booster vaccination. This receptor was identified in a man between 25 and 39 years old who received the YFV17D yellow fever vaccine. DNA of the CDR3: TGTGCCAGCAGCTTAGAAGGGTCTGGCTACACCTTC. This encodes CASSLEGSGYTF.